The 22 T cell receptor beta chains presented below share a single source sample, sequenced in a study of OX40 agonist ivuxolimab in advanced cancers. Libraries were prepared by immunoSEQ multiplex PCR; TCRdb keeps only in-frame clonotypes and omits some of them. This table holds over 90,000 clones, 90% found once. The input for sequencing was CD4+ or CD8+ T cells sorted from blood, taken in a trial of the OX40 agonist ivuxolimab. These receptors came from an adult with an advanced solid tumor such as melanoma, head and neck, liver or kidney cancer.

The chain is built from TRBV5-1 and TRBJ2-5, with D uncertain. The CDR3 totals 15 residues. V was cut by 0 bases and J by 1 base, with 10 bases left in between. The V gene's germline CDR1 is SGHRS and CDR2 YFSETQ. CDR3 loop: CASSLDAIPQETQYF. The CDR3 DNA is TGCGCCAGCAGCTTGGATGCGATTCCCCAAGAGACCCAGTACTTC.

This sequence joins TRBV19 and TRBJ2-3; D call uncertain. CDR1 and CDR2 from the germline V gene are LNHDA and SQIVND (reference sequence). Deletions cut 3 bases from V and 4 bases from J, with 14 bases between. The CDR3 is 15 amino acids. The CDR3 sequence: CASSMGLVSPDTQYF. Written as DNA, the CDR3 is TGTGCCAGTAGTATGGGCCTAGTTTCCCCAGATACGCAGTATTTT. The entire variable domain, with the rest obtained from reference TRBV19 and TRBJ2-3, is as follows: DGGITQSPKYLFRKEGQNVTLSCEQNLNHDAMYWYRQDPGQGLRLIYYSQIVNDFQKGDIAEGYSVSREKKESFPLTVTSAQKNPTAFYLCASSMGLVSPDTQYFGPGTRLTVL.

This clone came up once. The chain links TRBV5-1 to TRBJ1-1, with D possibly TRBD1 on 5 matching bases. CDR1 is SGHRS and CDR2 is YFSETQ in the germline V gene. The CDR3 runs to 16 residues. Deletions cut 0 bases from V and 4 bases from J, with 16 bases between. The DNA of the CDR3 is TGCGCCAGCAGCTTGGGAGGGCTGACAGCCTCCACTGAAGCTTTCTTT. It specifies CASSLGGLTASTEAFF.

The genes are TRBV5-1 and TRBJ2-7; D uncertain. V lost 4 bases and J lost 2, with 4 bases in between. The germline V gene has CDR1 SGHRS and CDR2 YFSETQ. The CDR3 consists of 11 residues. The chain's CDR3 is CASSAAYEQYF. The CDR3 region has the DNA TGCGCCAGCAGCGCGGCCTACGAGCAGTACTTC. Using reference TRBV5-1 and TRBJ2-7 for the parts outside the CDR3, the full variable domain is KAGVTQTPRYLIKTRGQQVTLSCSPISGHRSVSWYQQTPGQGLQFLFEYFSETQRNKGNFPGRFSGRQFSNSRSEMNVSTLELGDSALYLCASSAAYEQYFGPGTRLTVT.

This chain joins TRBV5-4 and TRBJ2-1; the D is unclear. The V end lost 4 bases, the J end lost 3 bases, and 14 bases lay between the germline ends. The germline V gene has CDR1 SGHNT and CDR2 YYREEE (reference sequence). The CDR3 loop spans 15 amino acids. CDR3 in DNA: TGTGCCAGCAGCCCTCGACTGCAAGACTACAATGAGCAGTTCTTC. It is translated as CASSPRLQDYNEQFF.

V is TRBV14 and J is TRBJ1-2; D gene unclear. CDR3 length equals 14 residues. Trimming removed 0 bases at V and 13 bases at J, with 18 bases between. Germline V gene lookup returns CDR1 SGHDN and CDR2 FVKESK. CDR3 amino acids: CASSQETQPTSGTF. CDR3 DNA sequence: TGTGCCAGCAGCCAAGAAACACAGCCGACCTCTGGCACCTTC.

The J gene is TRBJ2-5, the V gene TRBV11-3; D call uncertain. The CDR3 has 12 residues. Germline CDR1 and CDR2: SGHNT and YENEEA. V shed 1 base and J shed 5 bases, with 5 bases lying between them. CDR3 DNA sequence: TGTGCCAGCAGCTTAGGTCAGGAGACCCAGTACTTC. It yields the protein CASSLGQETQYF. The full variable domain, in which reference TRBV11-3 and TRBJ2-5 provide the parts outside the CDR3, is EAGVVQSPRYKIIEKKQPVAFWCNPISGHNTLYWYLQNLGQGPELLIRYENEEAVDDSQLPKDRFSAERLKGVDSTLKIQPAELGDSAVYLCASSLGQETQYFGPGTRLLVL.

This chain uses TRBV5-5 with TRBJ1-6; a weak D match, TRBD1 (5 bases). Germline CDR1 SGHKS, CDR2 YYEKEE (reference sequence). The CDR3 consists of 16 residues. V lost 4 bases to trimming and J lost 3 bases, with 14 bases between them. The CDR3 DNA sequence: TGTGCCAGCAGCAGGGTTCAGGGCGTCTATAATTCACCCCTCCACTTT. Translation gives CASSRVQGVYNSPLHF.

The CDR3 nucleotides read TGTGCCAGCAGTTTCAACCGGGACCTAGGCTTGTATTTT. Translation: CASSFNRDLGLYF. V and J are TRBV6-5 and TRBJ2-3; either TRBD1 or TRBD2 may supply D (5 bases each). Deletions cut 4 bases from V and 14 bases from J, with 19 bases between. Looked up from germline, CDR1 is MNHEY and CDR2 is SVGAGI. This CDR3 contains 13 residues.

This chain links TRBV19 with TRBJ2-4; weak D call: TRBD1 (5 bases). Trimming removed 3 bases from V and 2 bases from J, with 8 bases in between. Germline CDR1 is LNHDA and CDR2 is SQIVND (reference sequence). This CDR3 has 14 amino acids. The CDR3, as DNA: TGTGCCAGTAGTATTGCAGGGTCCAAAAACATTCAGTACTTC. Encoded protein: CASSIAGSKNIQYF.

The V call is TRBV5-1, the J call TRBJ2-3, with 12 nucleotides matching TRBD2. The CDR3 runs 18 residues. Germline V lookup: CDR1 SGHRS, CDR2 YFSETQ. After removal of 4 bases from V and 0 bases from J, the junction contained 9 bases not matched to a gene. CDR3 nucleotide sequence: TGCGCCAGCAGCCCGCGGCCTAGCGGGGGGGCTAGCACAGATACGCAGTATTTT. It specifies CASSPRPSGGASTDTQYF.

This chain joins TRBV30 and TRBJ2-7; D not certain. V was cut by 2 bases and J by 6 bases, with 8 bases left in between. This CDR3 has 11 amino acids. Germline CDR1 reads GTSNPN; CDR2 reads SVGIG (reference sequence). For the CDR3, the DNA is TGTGCCTGGAGTTTGTTCGCCGAGCAGTACTTC. Amino acid sequence: CAWSLFAEQYF.

This chain uses TRBV6-6 with TRBJ1-2; D possibly corresponds to TRBD1 (5 bases). The germline CDR1 and CDR2 sequences are MNHNY and SVGAGI (reference sequence). Deletions cut 4 bases from V and 8 bases from J, with 14 bases between. The CDR3 totals 13 residues. The CDR3 DNA is TGTGCCAGCAGTTTTGCGGGGGACGGAGGCTACACCTTC. It translates to CASSFAGDGGYTF.

The chain recombines TRBV27 with TRBJ1-1; 10 positions agree with TRBD1. The ends lost 8 bases at V and 5 bases at J; junction bases unmatched: 11. The CDR3 has 15 residues. The germline V gene encodes CDR1 MNHEY and CDR2 SMNVEV (reference sequence). In DNA, the CDR3 is TGTGCCAGCGGGTCTGACAGGGGGCGTTGGACTGAAGCTTTCTTT. Translation gives CASGSDRGRWTEAFF.

The chain recombines TRBV18 with TRBJ2-5; D might be TRBD1 (6 bases). Germline values: CDR1 KGHSH, CDR2 LQKENI. This CDR3 contains 15 residues. V was shortened by 4 bases and J by 2 bases, with 14 bases between the two germline ends. In DNA, the CDR3 is TGTGCCAGCTCACTTGGAACAGGGCAACAAGAGACCCAGTACTTC. Translated: CASSLGTGQQETQYF.

This chain connects TRBV5-1 to TRBJ2-1; D may be TRBD1 (6 bases). Trimming took 4 bases from V and 8 from J, leaving 10 bases between them. The germline CDR1 and CDR2 sequences are SGHRS and YFSETQ. The CDR3 totals 12 residues. As DNA, the CDR3 is TGCGCCAGCAGCACCAGGGGACATGAGCAGTTCTTC. Amino acids: CASSTRGHEQFF.

The chain has TRBV18 and TRBJ2-7; 7 bases line up with TRBD2. CDR1 is KGHSH and CDR2 is LQKENI in the germline V gene. The V gene end was trimmed by 2 bases and the J gene end by 2 bases; junction bases not matched to a gene: 18. The CDR3 length is 19 residues. CDR3 protein: CASSPFTSGGGSTTYEQYF. The CDR3 region has the DNA TGTGCCAGCTCACCATTCACCTCGGGAGGCGGGTCCACTACCTACGAGCAGTACTTC.

CDR3 amino acids: CASSLGPSGRAKWRADYEQYF. The CDR3 DNA reads as TGCGCCAGCAGCTTGGGGCCTAGCGGGAGGGCCAAATGGCGGGCCGACTACGAGCAGTACTTC. V is TRBV5-1 and J is TRBJ2-7, with 12 positions matching TRBD2. Germline V lookup: CDR1 SGHRS, CDR2 YFSETQ. Trimming removed 0 bases from V and 3 bases from J; junction bases left unmatched: 19. The CDR3 has 21 residues. The full variable domain, completed using reference TRBV5-1 and TRBJ2-7, is KAGVTQTPRYLIKTRGQQVTLSCSPISGHRSVSWYQQTPGQGLQFLFEYFSETQRNKGNFPGRFSGRQFSNSRSEMNVSTLELGDSALYLCASSLGPSGRAKWRADYEQYFGPGTRLTVT.

The chain combines TRBV5-1 with TRBJ1-5; D gene uncertain. V was trimmed by 4 bases and J by 0 bases, leaving 5 bases between them. CDR1 is SGHRS and CDR2 is YFSETQ in the germline V gene. This CDR3 is 13 amino acids long. This chain's CDR3 is CASSINSNQPQHF. The DNA of the CDR3 is TGCGCCAGCAGCATAAATAGCAATCAGCCCCAGCATTTT.

The chain has TRBV27 and TRBJ2-1; D not resolved. The CDR3 spans 14 residues. The V end lost 2 bases, the J end lost 5 bases, and 10 bases lay between the germline ends. Per germline, CDR1 MNHEY and CDR2 SMNVEV (reference sequence). CDR3 sequence: CASSLRSLDNEQFF. Here the CDR3 DNA reads TGTGCCAGCAGTTTACGGTCTCTGGACAATGAGCAGTTCTTC.

The chain recombines TRBV10-1 with TRBJ2-1, with 7 bases lining up with TRBD1. Per the germline V gene, CDR1 is WNHNN and CDR2 is SYGVQD (reference sequence). This CDR3 has 14 residues. With V trimmed by 2 bases and J by 6 bases, 4 bases remained unmatched. The CDR3 is CASSELGTANEQFF. In DNA, the CDR3 is TGCGCCAGCAGTGAGCTGGGGACAGCCAATGAGCAGTTCTTC.

The chain has TRBV6-5 and TRBJ2-3; 9 bases are a match to TRBD1. Trimming took 6 bases from V and 6 from J; bases not matched to a gene: 7. This CDR3 is built from 14 residues. Looked up from germline, CDR1 is MNHEY and CDR2 is SVGAGI. The CDR3 loop reads CASRLQGAVDTQYF. The CDR3 DNA reads TGTGCCAGCAGACTACAGGGGGCGGTGGATACGCAGTATTTT.